These T cell receptor beta chains were read from a single sample in a study of vaccination effects on CD4 cells after COVID-19. Measured with immunoSEQ multiplex PCR; TCRdb has only the in-frame clones, and not every one. The sample shows around 28,000 clones, around 72% of them seen only once. These receptors' targets are unknown. The sequencing here drew on CD4+ T cells from PBMCs cultured with SARS-CoV-2 spike peptides, taken before COVID-19 vaccination. The receptors were gathered from a human donor who received a COVID-19 vaccine. Both conserved end residues are part of each CDR3. The order of the fields is V gene, D gene, clone size, J gene, CDR3 DNA, CDR3 protein. A D gene is named only where the DNA matches it firmly. Clone size appears in some rows only: once, few, many, or a class for an expanded clone.

TRBV27	TRBD2	NA	TRBJ2-3	TGTGCCAGCAGCCGCCAGGGACTAGCGGGAGGAGATACGCAGTATTTT	CASSRQGLAGGDTQYF
TRBV5-4	TRBD1	NA	TRBJ2-1	TGTGCCAGCAGCTCAAACATGGGACAGGGGGAGGTTGAGCAGTTCTTC	CASSSNMGQGEVEQFF
TRBV7-8	NA	NA	TRBJ2-3	TGTGCCAGCAGCTCAGGGGGGGACTGGAGCACAGATACGCAGTATTTT	CASSSGGDWSTDTQYF
TRBV5-6	NA	NA	TRBJ2-3	TGTGCCAGCAGCTTGGTGGAGGGTACGCAGTATTTT	CASSLVEGTQYF
TRBV5-6	NA	few	TRBJ2-7	TGTGCCAGCAGCTCCTTCTACGAGCAGTACTTC	CASSSFYEQYF
TRBV19	NA	NA	TRBJ1-1	TGTGCCAGTATGGGAAGGGGGACTGAAGCTTTCTTT	CASMGRGTEAFF
TRBV12-3/TRBV12-4	NA	NA	TRBJ2-1	TGTGCCAGCACCAGCTGGACGGTGCAGTTCTTC	CASTSWTVQFF
TRBV4-2	NA	NA	TRBJ1-3	TGTGCCAGCAGCCATAACGACGGAAACACCATATATTTT	CASSHNDGNTIYF
TRBV6-5	TRBD2	NA	TRBJ2-1	TGTGCCAGCAGGATTAGCGGGAGGTACAATGAGCAGTTCTTC	CASRISGRYNEQFF
TRBV19	TRBD1	NA	TRBJ1-2	TGTGCCAGTAGTACCACAGGGGGCGATGGCTACACCTTC	CASSTTGGDGYTF
TRBV5-4	NA	NA	TRBJ2-6	TGTGCCAGCAGCAGCAGTAACTCTGGGGCCAACGTCCTGACTTTC	CASSSSNSGANVLTF
TRBV29-1	TRBD1	few	TRBJ1-1	TGCAGCGCCTGGGACAGGGACACTGAAGCTTTCTTT	CSAWDRDTEAFF
TRBV10-3	NA	NA	TRBJ2-5	TGTGCCATCAGTGAGCCGGGCATCCAAGAGACCCAGTACTTC	CAISEPGIQETQYF
TRBV6-1	TRBD1	NA	TRBJ1-1	TGTGCCAGCAGTGAAGATTCACAGGGGCTGAACACTGAAGCTTTCTTT	CASSEDSQGLNTEAFF
TRBV19	NA	few	TRBJ1-5	TGTGCCAGTAGTTTACAGGGTATGGGTCAGCCCCAGCATTTT	CASSLQGMGQPQHF
TRBV4-2	NA	NA	TRBJ1-5	TGTGCCAGCAGCCAAGATGGGCAGTTTAGCAATCAGCCCCAGCATTTT	CASSQDGQFSNQPQHF
TRBV7-9	NA	once	TRBJ1-1	TGTGCCAGCAGCTCTCGAGCGGGGGGCGGGGTGGCTGAAGCTTTCTTT	CASSSRAGGGVAEAFF
TRBV18	NA	NA	TRBJ1-2	TGTGCCAGCTCACCCGGGGTCGTCGGCTACACCTTC	CASSPGVVGYTF
TRBV7-2	NA	NA	TRBJ2-1	TGTGCCAGCAGCTTATGGGGTAATGAGCAGTTCTTC	CASSLWGNEQFF
TRBV29-1	NA	NA	TRBJ1-1	TGCAGCGGTTTACAGGGAAGGAACACTGAAGCTTTCTTT	CSGLQGRNTEAFF
TRBV5-5	TRBD1	NA	TRBJ1-2	TGTGCCAGCAGCTTGGCCGGGCAGGGGGGTTATGGCTACACCTTC	CASSLAGQGGYGYTF
TRBV5-1	TRBD1	NA	TRBJ2-6	TGCGCCAGCAGCTTTGGGACAGGGGGAGCCAACGTCCTGACTTTC	CASSFGTGGANVLTF
TRBV3-1/TRBV3-2	NA	NA	TRBJ1-1	TGTGCCAGCAGCCAAGCGTACACCCCTGAAGCTTTCTTT	CASSQAYTPEAFF
TRBV9	NA	NA	TRBJ1-2	TGTGCCAGCACGGGGGAAGGTGGCGGCTACACCTTC	CASTGEGGGYTF
TRBV6-5	NA	NA	TRBJ2-3	TGTGCCAGCAGCGCCTTAGATACGCAGTATTTT	CASSALDTQYF
TRBV2	NA	NA	TRBJ1-2	TGTGCCAGCAGTGAAATTGGGTACTATGGCTACACCTTC	CASSEIGYYGYTF
TRBV4-2	NA	NA	TRBJ2-7	TGTGCCAGCAGCTCCCGACAGGGAGCGGGAGCCTCCTACGAGCAGTACTTC	CASSSRQGAGASYEQYF
TRBV6-2/TRBV6-3	NA	once	TRBJ1-1	TGTGCCAGCAGTCCCCAACAGGGACTGAACACTGAAGCTTTCTTT	CASSPQQGLNTEAFF
TRBV9	TRBD2	NA	TRBJ2-3	TGTGCCAGCAGCGTAAGACTAGCCCGGTCTAGCACAGATACGCAGTATTTT	CASSVRLARSSTDTQYF
TRBV7-2	NA	NA	TRBJ1-1	TGTGCCAGCAGCTTATTGGGGAACAGGGTGGCTTTCTTT	CASSLLGNRVAFF
TRBV29-1	NA	NA	TRBJ2-1	TGCAGCGTTAAGGACAGCTACTCCTACAATGAGCAGTTCTTC	CSVKDSYSYNEQFF
TRBV7-2	NA	NA	TRBJ2-7	TGTGCCAGCAGCCCTAGAGCCTACGAGCAGTACTTC	CASSPRAYEQYF
TRBV28	NA	once	TRBJ2-7	TGTGCCAGCAGTTTCCCAACAGGAGAGCAGTACTTC	CASSFPTGEQYF
TRBV5-5	NA	NA	TRBJ2-7	TGTGCCAGCAGTCAGCAGGACAGTTCGGGCTACGAGCAGTACTTC	CASSQQDSSGYEQYF
TRBV4-1	NA	NA	TRBJ2-7	TGCGCCAGCAGCCCGGGACTTCGTCGAGGGCCCTACGAGCAGTACTTC	CASSPGLRRGPYEQYF
TRBV6-5	NA	NA	TRBJ2-5	TGTGCCAGCAGACGGGGGAAACAGGGACAAGAGACCCAGTACTTC	CASRRGKQGQETQYF
TRBV18	NA	NA	TRBJ2-7	TGTGCCAGCTCGGCTTCGGACACCCGAGGGCAGTACTTC	CASSASDTRGQYF
TRBV5-8	TRBD1	NA	TRBJ1-5	TGTGCCAGCAGACACCGGGACAGGGGGTCCCTTCAGCCCCAGCATTTT	CASRHRDRGSLQPQHF
TRBV11-1	NA	NA	TRBJ1-1	TGTGCCAGCAGGGGCGGGGACTACACTGAAGCTTTCTTT	CASRGGDYTEAFF
TRBV23-1	NA	NA	TRBJ1-1	TGCGCCAGCAGTCAATCGTACGGGATAGCTGAAGCTTTCTTT	CASSQSYGIAEAFF
TRBV7-9	NA	NA	TRBJ2-7	TGTGCCAGCAGCCTCTACGCTGGTTACGAGCAGTACTTC	CASSLYAGYEQYF
TRBV14	NA	NA	TRBJ2-2	TGTGCCAGCAGCCAAGATCTATGGGGCCAGGGGACCGGGGAGCTGTTTTTT	CASSQDLWGQGTGELFF
TRBV16	NA	NA	TRBJ1-5	TGTGCCAGCAGCCAATCAGGGGGGTATAGCAATCAGCCCCAGCATTTT	CASSQSGGYSNQPQHF
TRBV27	TRBD2	NA	TRBJ2-1	TGTGCCAGCAGCTCCGGACTAGCGCGACGCAATGAGCAGTTCTTC	CASSSGLARRNEQFF
TRBV5-5	NA	few	TRBJ1-3	TGTGCCAGCAGCTTGGGAAGGGGAAACACCATATATTTT	CASSLGRGNTIYF
TRBV7-9	NA	NA	TRBJ1-5	TGTGCCAGCAGCTTAGGGTATAGCAATCAGCCCCAGCATTTT	CASSLGYSNQPQHF
TRBV2	TRBD2	NA	TRBJ2-1	TGTGCCAGCAGTGGGGGACTAGTCTACAATGAGCAGTTCTTC	CASSGGLVYNEQFF